Listed here are 27 T cell receptor beta chains from one sample, sequenced in a study of Graves' ophthalmopathy and Graves' hyperthyroidism. For repertoire sequencing, the TCR beta CDR3 regions were amplified from RNA transcripts. Scientists carried out first-round RT-PCR using HTBI primers and then a second-round multiplex PCR. MiXCR, applied by TCRdb to the multiplex PCR reads, yields one record per CDR3 protein. The table has around 660,000 distinct CDR3 sequences, about 40% seen once. Sequences were obtained from peripheral blood. Source of these receptors: an adult man with Graves' ophthalmopathy.

This clonotype was seen at least ten times. CDR3 nucleotide sequence: TGCAGCGTTCGGCGGACCCTTCAAGAGACCCAGTACTTC. Residues: CSVRRTLQETQYF. V usage is TRBV29-1 and J usage is TRBJ2-5; D unclear. The CDR3 has 13 residues. Germline CDR1 and CDR2: SQVTM and ANQGSEA. Trimming left V 5 bases short and J 2 bases short, with 12 bases between.

There are a few counts of this clonotype. V and J are TRBV6-5 and TRBJ1-5, with 9 bases aligning to TRBD1. Unmatched junction bases numbered 6, after V lost 5 bases and J lost 7 bases. The CDR3 totals 14 residues. Germline V gene sequence: CDR1 MNHEY, CDR2 SVGAGI. CDR3 amino acids: CASSTGQGNQPQHF. CDR3 sequence (DNA): TGTGCCAGCAGTACGGGACAGGGTAACCAGCCCCAGCATTTT.

The gene calls are TRBV2 and TRBJ2-5, with D possibly TRBD1 on 5 matching bases. Germline CDR1 is SNHLY and CDR2 is FYNNEI. Trimming took 5 bases from V and 5 from J, leaving 15 bases between them. The CDR3 has 14 residues. This CDR3 is CASSQTTVSETQYF. The CDR3 DNA follows: TGTGCCAGCAGTCAAACGACAGTAAGCGAGACCCAGTACTTC.

This clonotype was recorded at least ten times. The chain has TRBV3-1 and TRBJ1-1; D ambiguous. V lost 1 base and J 1 base, leaving 10 bases between the germline ends. The germline CDR1 and CDR2 sequences are LGHDT and YNNKEL (reference sequence). This CDR3 is 15 amino acids long. CDR3: CASSQVPGPNTEAFF. As DNA, the CDR3 is TGTGCCAGCAGCCAAGTGCCAGGACCGAACACTGAAGCTTTCTTT.

This clonotype was recorded at least ten times. This chain links TRBV14 with TRBJ2-7; TRBD2 might be the D (6 bases). The germline CDR1 and CDR2 sequences are SGHDN and FVKESK. CDR3 size: 16 residues. Trimming took off 2 bases at V and 1 base at J, with 15 bases between the two ends. The chain's CDR3 is CASSQPGTGRSYEQYF. For the CDR3, the DNA is TGTGCCAGCAGCCAACCAGGGACCGGGAGATCCTACGAGCAGTACTTC.

The chain uses TRBV10-3 and TRBJ1-6; 7 bases match TRBD1. This CDR3 is 17 amino acids long. J lost 8 bases, V lost 0 bases, and 10 bases had no gene match. CDR1 is ENHRY, CDR2 SYGVKD, per germline. The CDR3 spells CAISESKGAGSDSPLHF. As DNA, the CDR3 is TGTGCCATCAGTGAGTCAAAGGGGGCTGGATCTGATTCACCCCTCCACTTT.

The chain recombines TRBV19 with TRBJ2-7; 9 positions match TRBD1. V shed 5 bases, J shed 7 bases, and the junction held 12 bases outside the gene matches. The V gene's germline CDR1 is LNHDA and CDR2 SQIVND (reference sequence). CDR3 length equals 15 residues. The CDR3 nucleotides read TGTGCCAGTAGTGTACAGGGGGCTACCTCGCTTGAGCAGTACTTC. This sequence encodes CASSVQGATSLEQYF.

CDR3 nucleotide sequence: TGTGCCACCAGCAGCCAAGGACAGGGGCATCAGCCCCAGCATTTT. It is translated as CATSSQGQGHQPQHF. The V and J genes are TRBV15 and TRBJ1-5; TRBD1 aligns across 9 bases. V was pared by 3 bases and J by 5 bases, with 5 bases of the junction left unmatched. Germline lookup yields CDR1 LNHNV and CDR2 YYDKDF (reference sequence). The CDR3 totals 15 residues.

V gene TRBV7-2 combines with J gene TRBJ1-4; 7 bases line up with TRBD1. The germline gives CDR1 SGHTA, CDR2 FQGNSA. V shed 6 bases and J 0 bases; nucleotides not matched to a gene: 7. There are 16 residues in the CDR3. The CDR3 loop reads CASRLTGTATNEKLFF. Written as DNA, the CDR3 is TGTGCCAGCAGATTGACAGGGACAGCAACTAATGAAAAACTGTTTTTT. Full variable domain (remainder filled in from reference TRBV7-2 and TRBJ1-4): GAGVSQSPSNKVTEKGKDVELRCDPISGHTALYWYRQSLGQGLEFLIYFQGNSAPDKSGLPSDRFSAERTGGSVSTLTIQRTQQEDSAVYLCASRLTGTATNEKLFFGSGTQLSVL.

This clonotype appeared many times. The V call is TRBV14, the J call TRBJ1-4; weak D call: TRBD1 (6 bases). Per germline, CDR1 SGHDN and CDR2 FVKESK. Trimming left V 2 bases short and J 5 bases short, with 9 bases between. CDR3 length: 14 amino acids. CDR3 in amino acids: CASSQRQGNEKLFF. The CDR3 bases are TGTGCCAGCAGCCAAAGGCAGGGGAATGAAAAACTGTTTTTT.

As concerns this clonotype: The junction shows a germline mismatch at one end, possibly a read error. The chain carries TRBV29-1 and TRBJ2-7; 8 bases are shared with TRBD1. Germline lookup yields CDR1 SQVTM and CDR2 ANQGSEA. The CDR3 consists of 10 residues. The CDR3 nucleotides read TGCAGCGCAGGGACAGGCGAGCAGGACTTC. Amino acid sequence: CSAGTGEQDF.

In its sample, this clonotype was seen many times. The genes are TRBV19 and TRBJ2-7; D gene ambiguous. With 5 bases removed from V and 5 bases from J, the gap between germline ends came to 19 bases. This CDR3 is built from 15 residues. The V gene's germline CDR1 is LNHDA and CDR2 SQIVND (reference sequence). The CDR3 coding sequence is TGTGCCAGTAGTCCAGACCCTATCCCCCGAGACGAGCAGTACTTC. Its protein is CASSPDPIPRDEQYF.

This clonotype was recorded once. Given the absence of the conserved phenylalanine or tryptophan at the CDR3 end, a read error is likely. Because the CDR3's place on the DNA is in doubt, the DNA is left out and the CDR3 is given as listed by TCRdb. The V and J genes are TRBV20-1 and TRBJ1-1. Termini included, the CDR3 measures 8 amino acids. Germline V gene sequence: CDR1 DFQATT, CDR2 SNEGSKA (reference sequence). The CDR3 sequence is CSARLSAS.

Concerning this clonotype itself: The junction shows a germline mismatch at one end, possibly a read error. The gene calls are TRBV5-6 and TRBJ1-6; TRBD1 aligns across 11 bases. Germline loops: CDR1 SGHDT, CDR2 YYEEEE. This CDR3 is built from 19 residues. CDR3 loop: CASGFYRDRGAMDNSPLHF. CDR3 DNA sequence: TGTGCCAGCGGCTTTTATCGGGACAGGGGGGCTATGGATAATTCACCCCTCCACTTT.

J is TRBJ2-6 and V is TRBV2; 8 bases are a match to TRBD2. V trimming: 5 bases; J trimming: 5 bases; junction bases outside the gene matches: 5. CDR3 size: 15 residues. Germline V lookup: CDR1 SNHLY, CDR2 FYNNEI. The CDR3 sequence is CASSLGTSRANVLTF. CDR3 nucleotide sequence: TGTGCCAGCAGTCTAGGGACTAGTCGGGCCAACGTCCTGACTTTC.

The chain has TRBV12-3 or TRBV12-4 and TRBJ2-5; 10 bases map to TRBD2. The CDR3 is made up of 15 amino acids. The ends lost 1 base at V and 4 bases at J; junction bases unmatched: 3. The CDR3 loop is CASSLDASGGETQYF. In nucleotides, the CDR3 is TGTGCCAGCAGTTTAGACGCTAGCGGGGGAGAGACCCAGTACTTC.

This chain links TRBV2 with TRBJ2-6; D tentatively reads TRBD1 or TRBD2 (5 bases each). V lost 6 bases, J lost 10 bases, and 19 bases lay in between. This CDR3 has 15 residues. The V gene's germline CDR1 is SNHLY and CDR2 FYNNEI. CDR3 DNA: TGTGCCAGCAGCCCAGCCATCAGGGAGATTAACGTCCTGACTTTC. It codes for CASSPAIREINVLTF.

Comments on this clonotype: One end of the junction does not line up with germline, which may come from a read error. This sequence joins TRBV25-1 and TRBJ1-3; D remains unclear. The CDR3 is 13 amino acids. The germline CDR1 and CDR2 sequences are MGHDK and SYGVNS. As DNA, the CDR3 is TGTGCCGGCAGTACACGCTTTGGAGACACCATATATTTT. It yields the protein CAGSTRFGDTIYF.

The chain's CDR3 is CASSLLGTGGNEQYF. The CDR3, as DNA: TGTGCCAGCAGCTTATTGGGGACAGGGGGTAACGAGCAGTACTTC. The chain recombines TRBV5-6 with TRBJ2-7; 11 nucleotides agree with TRBD1. Germline values: CDR1 SGHDT, CDR2 YYEEEE. This CDR3 spans 15 amino acids. J lost 5 bases, V lost 2 bases, and 6 bases had no gene match.

This clonotype was observed at least ten times. V and J are TRBV10-2 and TRBJ2-6, with D perhaps TRBD2 (6 bases). Germline-derived CDR1 and CDR2 are WSHSY and SAAADI. The CDR3 is 17 amino acids. The V and J ends lost 8 bases and 0 bases respectively, with 17 bases between them. CDR3 sequence (DNA): TGCGCCAGCCGCGAGCGGCGGGGATTCTCTGGGGCCAACGTCCTGACTTTC. Translation gives CASRERRGFSGANVLTF.

The table lists this clonotype with a count of one. J is TRBJ2-6 and V is TRBV20-1; TRBD2 matches 9 bases. The germline V gene has CDR1 DFQATT and CDR2 SNEGSKA (reference sequence). The CDR3 is 19 residues long. V gave up 1 base and J gave up 0 bases; unmatched junction bases: 10. CDR3 in amino acids: CSARGPGSGSTSGANVLTF. For the CDR3, the DNA is TGCAGTGCTAGAGGCCCAGGTAGCGGGAGTACCTCTGGGGCCAACGTCCTGACTTTC.

This clonotype has just one count. The genes are TRBV10-3 and TRBJ1-2; 7 nucleotides match TRBD1. CDR3 size: 13 residues. Trimming at V came to 8 bases and at J to 3 bases, leaving 6 bases not matched to a gene. In germline, CDR1 is ENHRY, CDR2 SYGVKD. Written as DNA, the CDR3 is TGTGCCATCGGACAGGCCCCATACTATGGCTACACCTTC. This translates into CAIGQAPYYGYTF.

At least ten counts were recorded for this clonotype. V and J are TRBV19 and TRBJ1-5; D is uncertain. The CDR3 loop spans 15 amino acids. Germline CDR1 LNHDA, CDR2 SQIVND (reference sequence). The V gene lost 3 bases and the J gene lost 0 bases, with 9 bases spanning the gap. CDR3 amino acids: CASSIEPYSNQPQHF. The DNA for the CDR3 is TGTGCCAGTAGTATCGAGCCTTATAGCAATCAGCCCCAGCATTTT.

In its sample, this clonotype was seen a few times. The chain combines TRBV12-3 or TRBV12-4 with TRBJ1-3, with D hard to call. The CDR3 contains 14 residues. V lost 6 bases, J lost 2 bases, and 11 bases lay in between. In DNA, the CDR3 is TGTGCCAGCAGGCCCCCCGGGACTGGAAACACCATATATTTT. Its protein is CASRPPGTGNTIYF.

The chain has TRBV29-1 and TRBJ1-2; no firm D call. The CDR3 runs to 13 residues. Germline V gives CDR1 SQVTM, CDR2 ANQGSEA. V lost 3 bases to trimming and J lost 2 bases, with 10 bases between them. The CDR3 coding sequence is TGCAGCGTTGAGGTTGCTCTAAACTATGGCTACACCTTC. This translates into CSVEVALNYGYTF.

There are many counts of this clonotype. The CDR3 loop is CASIKVGDPSLGANVLTF. The CDR3 bases are TGTGCCAGCATCAAAGTGGGGGACCCCAGTCTGGGGGCCAACGTCCTGACTTTC. The chain recombines TRBV2 with TRBJ2-6; either TRBD1 or TRBD2 may fit D (5 bases each). CDR1 and CDR2 (germline): SNHLY, FYNNEI. With 7 bases removed from V and 4 bases from J, the gap between germline ends came to 23 bases. This CDR3 has 18 residues.

This clonotype showed up many times. This sequence joins TRBV7-2 and TRBJ2-7, with TRBD1 matching over 10 bases. The germline CDR1 and CDR2 sequences are SGHTA and FQGNSA. The V and J ends lost 1 base and 5 bases, in that order; junction bases with no gene match: 5. The CDR3 totals 15 residues. The CDR3 DNA follows: TGTGCCAGCAGCTTAGTCGGGACAGGGGAAAACGAGCAGTACTTC. This codes for CASSLVGTGENEQYF.